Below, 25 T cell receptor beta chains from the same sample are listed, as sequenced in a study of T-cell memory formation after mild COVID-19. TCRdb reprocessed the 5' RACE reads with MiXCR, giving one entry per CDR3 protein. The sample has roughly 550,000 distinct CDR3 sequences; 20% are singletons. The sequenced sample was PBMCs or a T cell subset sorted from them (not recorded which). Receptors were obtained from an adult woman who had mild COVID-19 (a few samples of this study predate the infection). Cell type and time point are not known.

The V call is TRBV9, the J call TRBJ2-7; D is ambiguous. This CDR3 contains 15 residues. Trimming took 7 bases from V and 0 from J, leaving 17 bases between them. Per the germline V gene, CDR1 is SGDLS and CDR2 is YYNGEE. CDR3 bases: TGTGCCAGCTCGCCTAATTGGCGTAACTCCTACGAGCAGTACTTC. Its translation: CASSPNWRNSYEQYF.

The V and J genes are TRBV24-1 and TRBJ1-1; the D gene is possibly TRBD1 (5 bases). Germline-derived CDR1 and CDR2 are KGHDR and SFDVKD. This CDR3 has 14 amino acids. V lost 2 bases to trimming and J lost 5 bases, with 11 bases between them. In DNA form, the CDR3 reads TGTGCCACCAGTGATTCAAAGGGGAATACTGAAGCTTTCTTT. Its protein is CATSDSKGNTEAFF.

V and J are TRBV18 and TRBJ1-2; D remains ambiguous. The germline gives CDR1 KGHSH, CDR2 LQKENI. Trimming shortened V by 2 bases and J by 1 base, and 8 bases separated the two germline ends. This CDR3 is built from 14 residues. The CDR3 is CASSPGERNYGYTF. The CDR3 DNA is TGTGCCAGCTCACCAGGGGAGCGTAACTATGGCTACACCTTC.

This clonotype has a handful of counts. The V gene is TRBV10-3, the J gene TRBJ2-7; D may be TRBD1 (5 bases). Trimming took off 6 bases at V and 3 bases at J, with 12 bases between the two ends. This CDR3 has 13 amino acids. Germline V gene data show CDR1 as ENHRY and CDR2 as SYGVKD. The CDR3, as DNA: TGTGCCATCAGCGGTCAGGGATACTACGAGCAGTACTTC. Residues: CAISGQGYYEQYF.

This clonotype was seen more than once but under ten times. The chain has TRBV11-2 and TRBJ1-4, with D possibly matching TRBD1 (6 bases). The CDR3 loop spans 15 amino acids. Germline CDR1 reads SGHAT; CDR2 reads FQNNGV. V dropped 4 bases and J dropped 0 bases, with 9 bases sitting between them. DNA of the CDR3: TGTGCCAGCAGCTCAAACAGGGCAACTAATGAAAAACTGTTTTTT. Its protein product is CASSSNRATNEKLFF.

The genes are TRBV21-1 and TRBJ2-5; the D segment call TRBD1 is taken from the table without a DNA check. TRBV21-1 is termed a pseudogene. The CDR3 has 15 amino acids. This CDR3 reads CASSILGQLQETQYF. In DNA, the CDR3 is TGTGCCAGCAGCATTCTAGGACAGCTTCAAGAGACCCAGTACTTC.

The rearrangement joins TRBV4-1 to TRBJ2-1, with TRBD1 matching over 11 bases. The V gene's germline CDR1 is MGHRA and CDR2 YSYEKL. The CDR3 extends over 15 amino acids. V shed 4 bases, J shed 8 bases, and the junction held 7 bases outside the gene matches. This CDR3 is CASSLRTGGGDEQFF. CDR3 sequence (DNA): TGCGCCAGCAGCCTTCGGACAGGGGGCGGCGATGAGCAGTTCTTC.

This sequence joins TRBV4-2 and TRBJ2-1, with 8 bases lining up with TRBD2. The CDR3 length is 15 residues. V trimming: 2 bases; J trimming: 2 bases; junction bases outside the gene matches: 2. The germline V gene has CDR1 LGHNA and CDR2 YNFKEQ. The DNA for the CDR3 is TGTGCCAGCAGCCAACCGGGAGGGCCCTACAATGAGCAGTTCTTC. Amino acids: CASSQPGGPYNEQFF.

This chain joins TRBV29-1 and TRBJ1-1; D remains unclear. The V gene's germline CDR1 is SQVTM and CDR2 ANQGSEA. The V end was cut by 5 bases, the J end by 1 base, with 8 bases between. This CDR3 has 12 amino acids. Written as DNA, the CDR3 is TGCAGCGTTAGCCGGGGGAACACTGAAGCTTTCTTT. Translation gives CSVSRGNTEAFF.

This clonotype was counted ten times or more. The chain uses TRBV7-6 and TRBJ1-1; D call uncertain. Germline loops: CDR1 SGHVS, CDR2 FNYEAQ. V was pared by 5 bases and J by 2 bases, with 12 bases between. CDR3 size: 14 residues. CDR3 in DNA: TGTGCCAGCAGCCCCTCCGGGCGAAACACTGAAGCTTTCTTT. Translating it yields CASSPSGRNTEAFF.

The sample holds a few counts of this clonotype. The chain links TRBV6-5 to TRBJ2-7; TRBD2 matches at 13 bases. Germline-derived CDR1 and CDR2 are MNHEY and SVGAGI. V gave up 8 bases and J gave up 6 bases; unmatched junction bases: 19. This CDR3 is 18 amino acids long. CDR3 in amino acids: CASPPAGGTSGTVGEQYF. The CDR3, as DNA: TGTGCCAGCCCCCCGGCAGGAGGGACTAGCGGGACCGTAGGCGAGCAGTACTTC.

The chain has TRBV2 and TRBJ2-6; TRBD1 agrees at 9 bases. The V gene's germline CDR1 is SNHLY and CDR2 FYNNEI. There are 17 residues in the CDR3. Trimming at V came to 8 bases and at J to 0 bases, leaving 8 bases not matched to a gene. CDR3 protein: CASHRDRALSGANVLTF. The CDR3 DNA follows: TGTGCCAGCCACCGGGACAGGGCCCTCTCTGGGGCCAACGTCCTGACTTTC.

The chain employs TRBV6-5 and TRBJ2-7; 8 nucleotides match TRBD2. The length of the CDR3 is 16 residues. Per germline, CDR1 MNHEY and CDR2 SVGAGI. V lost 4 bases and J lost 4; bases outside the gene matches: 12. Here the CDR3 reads CASSSSASGSWYEQYF. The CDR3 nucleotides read TGTGCCAGCAGTTCCTCAGCCAGCGGGAGTTGGTACGAGCAGTACTTC.

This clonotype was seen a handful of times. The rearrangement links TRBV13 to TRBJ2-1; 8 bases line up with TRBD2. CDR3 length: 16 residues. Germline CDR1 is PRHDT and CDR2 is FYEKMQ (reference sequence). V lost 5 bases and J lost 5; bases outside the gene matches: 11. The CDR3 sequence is CASSRDGTSFDNEQFF. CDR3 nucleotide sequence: TGTGCCAGCAGCCGAGACGGGACTAGTTTCGACAATGAGCAGTTCTTC.

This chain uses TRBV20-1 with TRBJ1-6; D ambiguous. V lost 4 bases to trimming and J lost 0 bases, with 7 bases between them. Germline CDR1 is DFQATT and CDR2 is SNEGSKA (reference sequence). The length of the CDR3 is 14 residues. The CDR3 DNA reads TGCAGTGCTATGGCGAGCTCCTATAATTCACCCCTCCACTTT. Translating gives CSAMASSYNSPLHF.

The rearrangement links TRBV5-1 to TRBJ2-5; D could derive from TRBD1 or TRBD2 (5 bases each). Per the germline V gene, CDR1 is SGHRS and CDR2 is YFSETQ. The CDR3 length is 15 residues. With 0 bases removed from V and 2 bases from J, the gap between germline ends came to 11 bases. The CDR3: CASSLEQGAQETQYF. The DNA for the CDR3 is TGCGCCAGCAGCTTGGAGCAGGGAGCTCAAGAGACCCAGTACTTC.

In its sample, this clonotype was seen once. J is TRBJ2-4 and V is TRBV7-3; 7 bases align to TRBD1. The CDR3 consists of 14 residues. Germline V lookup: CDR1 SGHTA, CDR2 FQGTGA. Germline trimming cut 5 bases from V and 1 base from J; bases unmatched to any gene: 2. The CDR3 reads CASSEGAAKNIQYF. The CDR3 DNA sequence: TGTGCCAGCAGCGAGGGGGCGGCCAAAAACATTCAGTACTTC.

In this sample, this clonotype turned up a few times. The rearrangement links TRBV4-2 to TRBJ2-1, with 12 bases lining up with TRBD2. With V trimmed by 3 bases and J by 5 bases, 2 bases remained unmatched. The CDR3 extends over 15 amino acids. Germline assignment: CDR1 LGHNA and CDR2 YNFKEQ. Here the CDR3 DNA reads TGTGCCAGCAGCCACACTAGCGGGAGGAACAATGAGCAGTTCTTC. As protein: CASSHTSGRNNEQFF.

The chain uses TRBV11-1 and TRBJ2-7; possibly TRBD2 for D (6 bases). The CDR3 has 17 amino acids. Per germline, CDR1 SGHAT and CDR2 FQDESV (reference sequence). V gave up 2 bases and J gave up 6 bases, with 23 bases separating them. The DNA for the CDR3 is TGTGCCAGCAGCTTACCGAGGGCTCACGGCACGGGGGTCGAGCAGTACTTC. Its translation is CASSLPRAHGTGVEQYF.

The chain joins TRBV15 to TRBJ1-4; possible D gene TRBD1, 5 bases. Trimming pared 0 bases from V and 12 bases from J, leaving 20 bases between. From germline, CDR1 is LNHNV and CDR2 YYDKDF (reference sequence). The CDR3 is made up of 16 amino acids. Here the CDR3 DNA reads TGTGCCACCAGCAGAGATGAGGGGACGGATGGAGTGGAACTGTTTTTT. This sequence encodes CATSRDEGTDGVELFF.

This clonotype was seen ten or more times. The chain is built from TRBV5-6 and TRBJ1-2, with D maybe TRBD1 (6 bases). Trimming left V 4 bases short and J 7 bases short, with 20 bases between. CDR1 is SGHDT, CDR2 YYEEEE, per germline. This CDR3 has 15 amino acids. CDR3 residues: CASSRLNRATIGYTF. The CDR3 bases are TGTGCCAGCAGCCGACTCAACAGGGCTACCATTGGCTACACCTTC.

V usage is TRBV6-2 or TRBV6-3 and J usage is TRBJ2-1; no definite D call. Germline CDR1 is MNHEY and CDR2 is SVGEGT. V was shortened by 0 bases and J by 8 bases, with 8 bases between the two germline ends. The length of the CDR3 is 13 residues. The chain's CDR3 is CASSYSAIYEQFF. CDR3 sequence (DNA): TGTGCCAGCAGTTACTCGGCGATCTATGAGCAGTTCTTC.

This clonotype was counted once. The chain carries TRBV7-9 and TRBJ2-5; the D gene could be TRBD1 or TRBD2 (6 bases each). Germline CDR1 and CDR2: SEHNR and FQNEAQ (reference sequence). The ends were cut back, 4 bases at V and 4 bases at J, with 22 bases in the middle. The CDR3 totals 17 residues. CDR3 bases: TGTGCCAGCAGCTCCGGGACGGTCGGGGGCTCGGGAGAGACCCAGTACTTC. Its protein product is CASSSGTVGGSGETQYF.

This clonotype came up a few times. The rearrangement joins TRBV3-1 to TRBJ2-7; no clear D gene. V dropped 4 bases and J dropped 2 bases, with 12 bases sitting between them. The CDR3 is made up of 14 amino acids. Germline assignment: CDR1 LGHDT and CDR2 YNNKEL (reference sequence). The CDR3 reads CASSPEWTAYEQYF. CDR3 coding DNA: TGTGCCAGCAGCCCAGAATGGACGGCCTACGAGCAGTACTTC.

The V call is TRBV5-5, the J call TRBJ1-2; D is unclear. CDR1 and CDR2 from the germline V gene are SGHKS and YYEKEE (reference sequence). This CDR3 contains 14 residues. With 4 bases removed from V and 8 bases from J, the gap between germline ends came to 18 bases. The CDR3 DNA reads TGTGCCAGCAGCCCTACACCGCAGGCGGGAGGCTACACCTTC. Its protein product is CASSPTPQAGGYTF.